Shown below are 18 T cell receptor beta chains from a single sample sequenced in a study of cytomegalovirus exposure and HLA in healthy donors (dated by TCRdb to about 2017). The library came from the immunoSEQ multiplex PCR assay. The source is immuneACCESS, and TCRdb retained only in-frame sequences with V and J called. Part of the clones is not carried over; for the studies checked, unresolved V genes explain less than half of this, and the remainder is unexplained. The sample table lists fewer than 140,000 clones, less than 90% of them with a count of one. The top ten hold 1.5% to 2% of the sample. Sequencing used PBMCs. The origin of the receptors is a woman under 30 in good health and CMV-seropositive.

V usage is TRBV27 and J usage is TRBJ1-2, with 7 positions matching TRBD1. Germline trimming cut 5 bases from V and 4 bases from J; bases unmatched to any gene: 13. The CDR3 consists of 16 residues. Germline values: CDR1 MNHEY, CDR2 SMNVEV (reference sequence). As DNA, the CDR3 is TGTGCCAGCAGTCCACTTAAGCACAGGGGCCTCTATGGCTACACCTTC. Translation gives CASSPLKHRGLYGYTF.

The chain couples TRBV6-5 to TRBJ2-5; the D gene is possibly TRBD2 (7 bases). This CDR3 spans 14 amino acids. V lost 2 bases and J 5 bases, leaving 12 bases between the germline ends. Germline assignment: CDR1 MNHEY and CDR2 SVGAGI. In DNA, the CDR3 is TGTGCCAGCAGTTACGGGGGGGCCGGGGAGACCCAGTACTTC. Amino acids: CASSYGGAGETQYF.

The rearrangement links TRBV4-1 to TRBJ1-2; 8 positions agree with TRBD1. From germline, CDR1 is MGHRA and CDR2 YSYEKL. This CDR3 has 18 residues. V lost 2 bases to trimming and J lost 5 bases; unmatched junction nucleotides: 16. The CDR3 coding sequence is TGCGCCAGCAGCCAACTACTCATTGGACAGGGAGAATATTATGGCTACACCTTC. This sequence encodes CASSQLLIGQGEYYGYTF.

The gene calls are TRBV11-2 and TRBJ1-3; weak D call: TRBD1 (5 bases). Trimming took off 4 bases at V and 3 bases at J, with 10 bases between the two ends. Germline assignment: CDR1 SGHAT and CDR2 FQNNGV. The CDR3 has 14 residues. CDR3 amino acids: CASSSGQIGNTIYF. DNA of the CDR3: TGTGCCAGCAGCTCTGGACAAATTGGAAACACCATATATTTT.

This rearrangement joins TRBV28 to TRBJ2-7, with D perhaps matching TRBD1 (5 bases). The length of the CDR3 is 13 residues. V was shortened by 6 bases and J by 0 bases, with 9 bases between the two germline ends. In germline, CDR1 is MDHEN, CDR2 SYDVKM. The CDR3 spells CASRWGGSYEQYF. CDR3 DNA: TGTGCCAGCAGGTGGGGCGGCTCCTACGAGCAGTACTTC.

V usage is TRBV6-1 and J usage is TRBJ1-4, with a weak D call TRBD1 (6 bases). This CDR3 comprises 15 residues. Germline V gene data show CDR1 as MNHNS and CDR2 as SASEGT. The V and J ends lost 1 base and 5 bases respectively, with 11 bases between them. As DNA, the CDR3 is TGTGCCAGCAGTGAAGGGGACACCCTCAATGAAAAACTGTTTTTT. As protein: CASSEGDTLNEKLFF.

The CDR3 DNA is TGTGCCAGCAGCTTAGCCGGGACAGACAATCAGCCCCAGCATTTT. Translation gives CASSLAGTDNQPQHF. The chain uses TRBV7-9 and TRBJ1-5; 7 bases match TRBD1. In germline, CDR1 is SEHNR, CDR2 FQNEAQ (reference sequence). This CDR3 is built from 15 residues. Trimming removed 0 bases from V and 3 bases from J; junction bases left unmatched: 2.

This chain links TRBV4-1 with TRBJ2-5; 7 bases are a match to TRBD1. J gave up 2 bases and V 4 bases, and 4 bases lay outside the gene matches. The CDR3 is 14 residues long. Germline V gives CDR1 MGHRA, CDR2 YSYEKL. The CDR3 DNA reads TGCGCCAGCAGCCGACGACAGGGACAAGAGACCCAGTACTTC. Its protein product is CASSRRQGQETQYF.

This sequence joins TRBV7-6 and TRBJ2-2; maybe TRBD1 (6 bases). V was cut by 5 bases and J by 6 bases, with 13 bases left in between. The CDR3 spans 14 residues. Germline CDR1 and CDR2: SGHVS and FNYEAQ. The CDR3 sequence: CASSNRVSAGELFF. The CDR3 DNA is TGTGCCAGCAGCAACAGGGTTTCTGCCGGGGAGCTGTTTTTT. Filled out from reference TRBV7-6 and TRBJ2-2, the complete variable domain reads GAGVSQSPRYKVTKRGQDVALRCDPISGHVSLYWYRQALGQGPEFLTYFNYEAQQDKSGLPNDRFSAERPEGSISTLTIQRTEQRDSAMYRCASSNRVSAGELFFGEGSRLTVL.

J is TRBJ2-7 and V is TRBV7-9; D not resolved. Trimming left V 5 bases short and J 7 bases short, with 18 bases between. CDR3 length: 14 amino acids. CDR1 SEHNR and CDR2 FQNEAQ come from the germline V gene (reference sequence). DNA for the CDR3: TGTGCCAGCAGCCCAAACCTTCACTTTATGGAGCAGTACTTC. This translates into CASSPNLHFMEQYF.

This sequence joins TRBV28 and TRBJ1-1; perhaps TRBD1 as D (5 bases). The CDR3 is 12 residues long. Germline loops: CDR1 MDHEN, CDR2 SYDVKM. V lost 8 bases, J lost 1 base, and 8 bases lay in between. The CDR3 sequence is CASGGGNTEAFF. The CDR3 region has the DNA TGTGCCAGCGGGGGGGGGAACACTGAAGCTTTCTTT.

The rearrangement links TRBV2 to TRBJ2-5; 14 bases are shared with TRBD2. With V trimmed by 4 bases and J by 4 bases, 5 bases remained unmatched. CDR3 length: 16 residues. Germline CDR1 reads SNHLY; CDR2 reads FYNNEI. As DNA, the CDR3 is TGTGCCAGCAGTGCCGGACTAGCGGGGGGAGGAGAGACCCAGTACTTC. Amino acid sequence: CASSAGLAGGGETQYF. The variable domain in full, with the rest retrieved from reference TRBV2 and TRBJ2-5, is EPEVTQTPSHQVTQMGQEVILRCVPISNHLYFYWYRQILGQKVEFLVSFYNNEISEKSEIFDDQFSVERPDGSNFTLKIRSTKLEDSAMYFCASSAGLAGGGETQYFGPGTRLLVL.

This chain uses TRBV2 with TRBJ1-3; D gene unclear. Trimming removed 1 base from V and 2 bases from J, with 9 bases in between. The CDR3 runs 15 residues. The germline CDR1 and CDR2 sequences are SNHLY and FYNNEI. CDR3 sequence: CASSEGYSAGNTIYF. DNA of the CDR3: TGTGCCAGCAGTGAAGGGTATTCGGCTGGAAACACCATATATTTT. The full variable domain, with the rest looked up from reference TRBV2 and TRBJ1-3, is EPEVTQTPSHQVTQMGQEVILRCVPISNHLYFYWYRQILGQKVEFLVSFYNNEISEKSEIFDDQFSVERPDGSNFTLKIRSTKLEDSAMYFCASSEGYSAGNTIYFGEGSWLTVV.

The chain uses TRBV9 and TRBJ1-1; tentative D call: TRBD1 (5 bases). The CDR3 sequence is 17 residues long. The V end was cut by 1 base, the J end by 0 bases, with 16 bases between. From germline, CDR1 is SGDLS and CDR2 YYNGEE. The DNA of the CDR3 is TGTGCCAGCAGCGTAAACCGGGGCGGGGGGGTGAACACTGAAGCTTTCTTT. This encodes CASSVNRGGGVNTEAFF. The full variable domain, in which reference TRBV9 and TRBJ1-1 provide the parts outside the CDR3, is DSGVTQTPKHLITATGQRVTLRCSPRSGDLSVYWYQQSLDQGLQFLIQYYNGEERAKGNILERFSAQQFPDLHSELNLSSLELGDSALYFCASSVNRGGGVNTEAFFGQGTRLTVV.

The V call is TRBV2, the J call TRBJ2-7; 7 nucleotides align to TRBD2. J was trimmed by 0 bases and V by 7 bases; bases with no gene match: 12. This CDR3 has 16 residues. Germline values: CDR1 SNHLY, CDR2 FYNNEI. The CDR3 DNA is TGTGCCAGCACGGGTTTGAGGCGGGGGACCTCCTACGAGCAGTACTTC. It is translated as CASTGLRRGTSYEQYF. The entire variable domain, with the rest obtained from reference TRBV2 and TRBJ2-7, is as follows: EPEVTQTPSHQVTQMGQEVILRCVPISNHLYFYWYRQILGQKVEFLVSFYNNEISEKSEIFDDQFSVERPDGSNFTLKIRSTKLEDSAMYFCASTGLRRGTSYEQYFGPGTRLTVT.

The rearrangement joins TRBV19 to TRBJ2-1; D is unclear. From germline, CDR1 is LNHDA and CDR2 SQIVND (reference sequence). The V gene lost 10 bases and the J gene lost 2 bases, with 9 bases spanning the gap. This CDR3 contains 12 residues. The CDR3 protein is CATQGAYNEQFF. In nucleotides, the CDR3 is TGTGCCACCCAAGGAGCCTACAATGAGCAGTTCTTC. The full variable domain, its missing parts supplied by reference TRBV19 and TRBJ2-1, is DGGITQSPKYLFRKEGQNVTLSCEQNLNHDAMYWYRQDPGQGLRLIYYSQIVNDFQKGDIAEGYSVSREKKESFPLTVTSAQKNPTAFYLCATQGAYNEQFFGPGTRLTVL.

In nucleotides, the CDR3 is TGCAGCGTTGAAATCGGACAGGGCTACGAGCAGTACTTC. This gives the protein CSVEIGQGYEQYF. This chain links TRBV29-1 with TRBJ2-7; 8 nucleotides line up with TRBD1. CDR1 SQVTM and CDR2 ANQGSEA come from the germline V gene. With 2 bases clipped from V and 3 bases from J, the junction kept 3 bases outside the gene matches. The CDR3 totals 13 residues.

In this sample, this clone turned up a few times. The V gene is TRBV19, the J gene TRBJ1-5, with a tentative D call TRBD1 (6 bases). V lost 8 bases to trimming and J lost 3 bases, with 17 bases between them. There are 15 residues in the CDR3. Germline V lookup: CDR1 LNHDA, CDR2 SQIVND (reference sequence). DNA for the CDR3: TGTGCCAGTGCTTCCGGGACACCATTCAATCAGCCCCAGCATTTT. This gives the protein CASASGTPFNQPQHF.